Listed here are 16 T cell receptor beta chains from one sample, sequenced in a study of shared clonotypes between healthy human individuals (TCRdb year 2020). Libraries were built with the immunoSEQ multiplex PCR assay. TCRdb holds this immuneACCESS table with in-frame rearrangements only. Some clones are missing; in checked studies, unresolved V genes explain under half, and the rest has no known cause. Within this sample are over 700,000 clones, with around 77% of them counted one time only. The ten biggest clones cover more than 1.5% of the sample. The specimen was memory CD4+ T cells sorted from blood. Explained via the paper, the cell subset or site label denotes: CD45RA-negative fraction. These receptors were obtained from a woman aged 25 to 39 in good health.

Concerning this clone: This sequence may be a read error, since a much larger clone differs from it by one base. The same CDR3 arises from other DNA sequences in this sample as well. The J gene is TRBJ2-3, the V gene TRBV19; 7 bases are shared with TRBD1. This CDR3 has 15 amino acids. Germline V lookup: CDR1 LNHDA, CDR2 SQIVND (reference sequence). The ends lost 3 bases at V and 2 bases at J; junction bases unmatched: 5. DNA of the CDR3: TGTGCCAGTAGTATCGGAACAGGGGCCACAGATACGCAGTATTTT. It codes for CASSIGTGATDTQYF.

The rearrangement joins TRBV19 to TRBJ1-5, with 8 nucleotides matching TRBD1. This CDR3 has 13 residues. V trimming: 7 bases; J trimming: 3 bases; junction bases outside the gene matches: 2. CDR1 and CDR2 (germline): LNHDA, SQIVND (reference sequence). In nucleotides, the CDR3 is TGTGCCAGTATCAGGGGGCCCAATCAGCCCCAGCATTTT. Amino acids: CASIRGPNQPQHF.

The CDR3 is CASRQKRGAGNTIYF. The CDR3 DNA follows: TGTGCCAGCAGACAAAAAAGGGGTGCTGGAAACACCATATATTTT. The rearrangement joins TRBV7-6 to TRBJ1-3; possibly TRBD1 for D (5 bases). V lost 6 bases and J 2 bases, leaving 14 bases between the germline ends. The CDR3 loop spans 15 amino acids. Germline assignment: CDR1 SGHVS and CDR2 FNYEAQ.

In its sample, this clone was seen a few times. The rearrangement joins TRBV2 to TRBJ1-3; D unclear. The V end was cut by 6 bases, the J end by 4 bases, with 7 bases between. CDR1 and CDR2 (germline): SNHLY, FYNNEI. This CDR3 comprises 12 residues. CDR3 loop: CASSTGGNTIYF. As DNA, the CDR3 is TGTGCCAGCAGCACCGGGGGAAACACCATATATTTT.

This clone has just a few counts. This sample includes further DNA sequences coding for the same CDR3. This chain links TRBV9 with TRBJ1-1; unclear D gene. The V end lost 4 bases, the J end lost 3 bases, and 10 bases lay between the germline ends. The CDR3 spans 13 residues. Germline CDR1 SGDLS, CDR2 YYNGEE. DNA of the CDR3: TGTGCCAGCAGCCGCCGGGAAGACACTGAAGCTTTCTTT. Its translation: CASSRREDTEAFF.

The chain combines TRBV2 with TRBJ1-5; D is undetermined. The ends were cut back, 5 bases at V and 0 bases at J, with 14 bases in the middle. The CDR3 extends over 16 amino acids. Germline V CDR1 and CDR2: SNHLY, FYNNEI. The CDR3 loop reads CASSSLGDNSNQPQHF. The CDR3 DNA reads TGTGCCAGCAGTTCCTTGGGTGACAATAGCAATCAGCCCCAGCATTTT.

This clone has a handful of counts. This chain links TRBV5-1 with TRBJ2-1, with D possibly being TRBD1 or TRBD2 (5 bases each). V was trimmed by 2 bases and J by 2 bases, leaving 17 bases between them. This CDR3 is built from 17 residues. CDR1 is SGHRS, CDR2 YFSETQ, per germline. The CDR3 DNA follows: TGCGCCAGCAGCTTAGGGACCAGCCCCACCCCCTACAATGAGCAGTTCTTC. This sequence encodes CASSLGTSPTPYNEQFF.

V usage is TRBV6-5 and J usage is TRBJ2-1, with D unclear. The length of the CDR3 is 13 residues. V gave up 0 bases and J gave up 10 bases, with 10 bases separating them. The germline CDR1 and CDR2 sequences are MNHEY and SVGAGI. CDR3: CASSYSKVREQFF. The CDR3 DNA follows: TGTGCCAGCAGTTACTCGAAGGTTCGCGAGCAGTTCTTC.

Concerning this clone: The junction departs from the called germline gene at one end, perhaps through a read error. The chain recombines TRBV4-1 with TRBJ1-4; 9 bases are a match to TRBD1. Germline lookup yields CDR1 MGHRA and CDR2 YSYEKL. This CDR3 spans 17 amino acids. The CDR3 sequence is CASSQGQGPLTNEKLFF. The CDR3 region has the DNA TGCGCCAGCAGTCAAGGACAGGGGCCGCTAACTAATGAAAAACTGTTTTTT.

Turning to this clone: Other DNA sequences in this sample translate to the same CDR3. The chain carries TRBV7-2 and TRBJ2-3; TRBD2 matches 10 bases. The CDR3 is 14 residues long. Unmatched junction bases numbered 5, after V lost 5 bases and J lost 6 bases. The V gene's germline CDR1 is SGHTA and CDR2 FQGNSA. The CDR3 sequence is CASSPGLATDTQYF. The DNA for the CDR3 is TGTGCCAGCAGCCCGGGACTAGCGACTGATACGCAGTATTTT.

The chain couples TRBV11-2 to TRBJ2-3; D is undetermined. Germline CDR1 reads SGHAT; CDR2 reads FQNNGV. V was clipped by 1 base and J by 1 base, with 9 bases between them. The CDR3 covers 15 residues. In nucleotides, the CDR3 is TGTGCCAGCAGCTTAGGATCAGGAGGCACAGATACGCAGTATTTT. Protein: CASSLGSGGTDTQYF.

The rearrangement uses TRBV19 and TRBJ1-1; TRBD1 might be the D (5 bases). V was cut by 7 bases and J by 0 bases, with 12 bases left in between. The CDR3 length is 14 residues. Germline lookup yields CDR1 LNHDA and CDR2 SQIVND (reference sequence). The CDR3 reads CASNTGEMNTEAFF. Here the CDR3 DNA reads TGTGCCAGTAATACAGGAGAGATGAACACTGAAGCTTTCTTT. The variable domain in full, with the rest retrieved from reference TRBV19 and TRBJ1-1, is DGGITQSPKYLFRKEGQNVTLSCEQNLNHDAMYWYRQDPGQGLRLIYYSQIVNDFQKGDIAEGYSVSREKKESFPLTVTSAQKNPTAFYLCASNTGEMNTEAFFGQGTRLTVV.

This clone was observed a handful of times. Other DNA sequences of this sample code for an identical CDR3. The V gene is TRBV5-1, the J gene TRBJ2-5; TRBD2 matches at 8 bases. Trimming took 0 bases from V and 2 from J; bases not matched to a gene: 3. CDR1 and CDR2 from the germline V gene are SGHRS and YFSETQ. This CDR3 has 15 residues. CDR3: CASSLGLAGQETQYF. CDR3 DNA: TGCGCCAGCAGCTTGGGGCTAGCGGGTCAAGAGACCCAGTACTTC.

This clone has only a few counts. This chain uses TRBV2 with TRBJ1-5; D is undetermined. The CDR3 is made up of 14 amino acids. CDR1 SNHLY and CDR2 FYNNEI come from the germline V gene. V was pared by 4 bases and J by 1 base, with 8 bases between. CDR3 residues: CASSGLGSNQPQHF. CDR3 nucleotides: TGTGCCAGCAGTGGTCTTGGCAGCAATCAGCCCCAGCATTTT.

This clone was detected a few times. This rearrangement joins TRBV9 to TRBJ2-1; D perhaps matches TRBD2 (7 bases). Germline V gene data show CDR1 as SGDLS and CDR2 as YYNGEE. Trimming stripped 0 bases from V and 2 bases from J, with 15 bases between. The CDR3 runs 17 residues. The CDR3 is CASSVAGGGGTYNEQFF. The CDR3 nucleotides read TGTGCCAGCAGCGTAGCTGGGGGCGGGGGCACCTACAATGAGCAGTTCTTC. Variable domain in full (rest from reference TRBV9 and TRBJ2-1): DSGVTQTPKHLITATGQRVTLRCSPRSGDLSVYWYQQSLDQGLQFLIQYYNGEERAKGNILERFSAQQFPDLHSELNLSSLELGDSALYFCASSVAGGGGTYNEQFFGPGTRLTVL.

CDR3: CASSLAGNSYEQYF. For the CDR3, the DNA is TGTGCCAGCAGCTTGGCGGGCAACTCCTACGAGCAGTACTTC. The gene calls are TRBV5-6 and TRBJ2-7; no clear D. Per germline, CDR1 SGHDT and CDR2 YYEEEE. CDR3 length: 14 residues. V lost 0 bases and J lost 0, with 7 bases in between.